This T cell receptor (beta chain) was identified in a study of T cell repertoires in cytomegalovirus infection (dated by TCRdb to about 2019). As for the study more broadly: Peptide stimulations targeted recently identified HLA-C-restricted CMV epitopes, whose presentation resists viral immunomodulation, together with well-studied HLA-B-restricted epitopes. Because public TCR beta signatures pointed to carriage of CMV infection together with the matching HLA type, the HLA type of each donor mattered for the analysis.

For this clonotype: The antigen this receptor binds is unknown. Qualities for individual bases were not recorded, and no much larger clone is one base off.

The treatment or condition label of this sample denotes: in vitro stimulation with specific CMV peptide epitopes to enrich CMV-specific T cells. Trimming at the junction amounts to 0 bases on V and 2 bases on J, and the germline ends lie 10 bases apart. The germline V gene (reference sequence) supplies CDR1 MNHNY and CDR2 SVGAGI. Its CDR3 holds 16 amino acids, cysteine through phenylalanine. Only the CDR3 DNA stays, 48 bases, in frame from base 1. Sequencer: Illumina HiSeq 1500. In-frame beta chains were kept once TCRdb had trimmed the public reads at Q25 with fastp and called clones with MiXCR. Every CDR3 protein is listed once, alongside the most common genes and DNA of its rows. For this sample there are approximately 730,000 distinct CDR3 sequences; about 33% appear just once. The ten largest account for 18% of the sample. Findings and caveats that apply to the study as a whole: Carriers of CMV infection plus the relevant HLA type were discriminated by the cumulative frequency of public TCR beta family members in the study cohort and in an independent roughly 400-donor cohort. The ex vivo response was dominated by HLA-C-restricted CMV-specific TCR beta clonotypes, and the single most frequent clonotype in two of eight donors was supplied by these HLA-C-restricted clonotypes.

Sequencing used cultured PBMCs, obtained from culture after CMV antigen stimulation. The sequence came from a human donor in good health (CMV status not recorded). Some clones in this sample may be carry-over from other donors' samples. The chain was built from TRBV6-6 and TRBJ2-2, with the identity of the D gene unclear. The CDR3 region has the sequence CASSYSYGPNTGELFF. The nucleotide sequence is TGTGCCAGCAGTTACTCTTACGGGCCTAACACCGGGGAGCTGTTTTTT.